These 3 T cell receptor beta chains were all obtained from the same sample, sequenced in a study of T cells of healthy individuals. From the 5' RACE reads, TCRdb called clonotypes with MiXCR, one entry per CDR3 protein. The repertoire holds tens of thousands of distinct CDR3 sequences, around 15% seen once, with around 4.6% in the top ten. The receptor source for this set is a human donor in good health.

This clonotype was observed at least ten times. The V and J genes are TRBV20-1 and TRBJ1-2; 7 bases are a match to TRBD1. The CDR3 is made up of 16 amino acids. Losses at the gene ends were 2 bases for V and 1 base for J; bases not matched to a gene: 10. The germline V gene has CDR1 DFQATT and CDR2 SNEGSKA (reference sequence). The CDR3 spells CSARTPPTGINYGYTF. CDR3 bases: TGCAGTGCTAGAACTCCTCCGACAGGGATTAACTATGGCTACACCTTC.

The chain recombines TRBV15 with TRBJ2-5; D possibly matches TRBD1 or TRBD2 (6 bases each). This CDR3 contains 16 residues. The germline V and J ends were trimmed by 4 bases and 4 bases, with 19 bases remaining between them. CDR1 is LNHNV and CDR2 is YYDKDF in the germline V gene (reference sequence). CDR3 sequence (DNA): TGTGCCACCAGCAACCTTGGAGGGGGGCCCTCAGAGACCCAGTACTTC. It yields the protein CATSNLGGGPSETQYF.

Ten or more counts support this clonotype. The rearrangement links TRBV18 to TRBJ1-2, with 7 bases lining up with TRBD1. The CDR3 length is 16 residues. The V segment lost 0 bases and the J segment 5 bases; nucleotides outside the gene matches: 9. The germline CDR1 and CDR2 sequences are KGHSH and LQKENI. This CDR3 is CASSPPVQGRTYGYTF. CDR3 DNA sequence: TGTGCCAGCTCACCACCGGTACAGGGGAGGACATATGGCTACACCTTC. The full variable domain, its missing parts supplied by reference TRBV18 and TRBJ1-2, is NAGVMQNPRHLVRRRGQEARLRCSPMKGHSHVYWYRQLPEEGLKFMVYLQKENIIDESGMPKERFSAEFPKEGPSILRIQQVVRGDSAAYFCASSPPVQGRTYGYTFGSGTRLTVV.